The 11 T cell receptor beta chains below come from one sample, sequenced in a study of blood T cell repertoires in COVID-19. Clones were sequenced by immunoSEQ multiplex PCR, and TCRdb holds only the in-frame ones, with some missing. This sample has some 270,000 clones, with 80% to 85% found just once. Sequenced: peripheral blood. The origin of the receptors is a person aged 65 to 85 with COVID-19, enrolled during active disease.

This chain uses TRBV9 with TRBJ2-1; 7 bases are shared with TRBD2. With V trimmed by 5 bases and J by 0 bases, 5 bases remained unmatched. The CDR3 is 15 amino acids. Per germline, CDR1 SGDLS and CDR2 YYNGEE. The chain's CDR3 is CASRAGSSSYNEQFF. Here the CDR3 DNA reads TGTGCCAGCAGAGCGGGATCTAGCTCCTACAATGAGCAGTTCTTC. Filled out from reference TRBV9 and TRBJ2-1, the complete variable domain reads DSGVTQTPKHLITATGQRVTLRCSPRSGDLSVYWYQQSLDQGLQFLIQYYNGEERAKGNILERFSAQQFPDLHSELNLSSLELGDSALYFCASRAGSSSYNEQFFGPGTRLTVL.

A single count supports this clone. The rearrangement joins TRBV30 to TRBJ2-4, with TRBD1 identical over 7 bases. The germline CDR1 and CDR2 sequences are GTSNPN and SVGIG (reference sequence). The V segment lost 5 bases and the J segment 5 bases; nucleotides outside the gene matches: 9. The CDR3 extends over 14 amino acids. The CDR3 region is CAWDKGQIENIQYF. The CDR3 DNA sequence: TGTGCCTGGGACAAGGGACAGATAGAAAACATTCAGTACTTC.

In its sample, this clone was seen a few times. V and J are TRBV19 and TRBJ2-7; D unresolved. There are 15 residues in the CDR3. The V end lost 4 bases, the J end lost 0 bases, and 13 bases lay between the germline ends. Germline V gives CDR1 LNHDA, CDR2 SQIVND (reference sequence). CDR3 DNA sequence: TGTGCCAGTAGTACGAGGTTTGGAGACTCCTACGAGCAGTACTTC. Residues: CASSTRFGDSYEQYF.

The chain uses TRBV2 and TRBJ2-7, with D possibly TRBD2 on 6 matching bases. The CDR3 spans 16 residues. CDR1 and CDR2 from the germline V gene are SNHLY and FYNNEI. V dropped 0 bases and J dropped 1 base, with 13 bases sitting between them. The CDR3 coding sequence is TGTGCCAGCAGTGAAGCAGGAGGGGCGAGGTCCTACGAGCAGTACTTC. Translated, it gives CASSEAGGARSYEQYF.

The chain recombines TRBV7-9 with TRBJ1-1; D is unclear. V dropped 8 bases and J dropped 5 bases, with 6 bases sitting between them. This CDR3 is 10 amino acids long. Germline CDR1 and CDR2: SEHNR and FQNEAQ (reference sequence). Here the CDR3 reads CASLITEAFF. The DNA of the CDR3 is TGTGCCAGCTTAATTACTGAAGCTTTCTTT.

This clone was seen just once. The CDR3, as DNA: TGTGCCAGTAGTAGAGCGGGGGGAGGAGATACGCAGTATTTT. As protein: CASSRAGGGDTQYF. The chain uses TRBV19 and TRBJ2-3, with 9 bases lining up with TRBD2. The CDR3 spans 14 residues. V gave up 4 bases and J gave up 5 bases; unmatched junction bases: 4. Germline V gives CDR1 LNHDA, CDR2 SQIVND (reference sequence).

The CDR3 is CASSLRGQGVLGENTIYF. CDR3 nucleotide sequence: TGTGCCAGCAGCTTACGGGGACAGGGAGTCTTGGGTGAGAACACCATATATTTT. This chain links TRBV7-6 with TRBJ1-3; TRBD1 agrees at 9 bases. With V trimmed by 2 bases and J by 7 bases, 15 bases remained unmatched. CDR3 length equals 18 residues. The germline gives CDR1 SGHVS, CDR2 FNYEAQ.

V gene TRBV30 combines with J gene TRBJ1-3; 7 positions agree with TRBD1. Germline loops: CDR1 GTSNPN, CDR2 SVGIG (reference sequence). The V segment lost 1 base and the J segment 3 bases; nucleotides outside the gene matches: 3. CDR3 length equals 14 residues. The CDR3, as DNA: TGTGCCTGGAGTGGGACAGGAGGTGGAAACACCATATATTTT. It encodes CAWSGTGGGNTIYF.

This chain's CDR3 is CASSQVTSGTGELFF. The CDR3 coding sequence is TGTGCCAGCAGCCAAGTTACTAGCGGGACCGGGGAGCTGTTTTTT. The chain is built from TRBV3-1 (or the pseudogene TRBV3-2) and TRBJ2-2; the match to TRBD2 covers 9 bases. In germline, CDR1 is LGHDT, CDR2 YNNKEL (reference sequence). Losses at the gene ends were 1 base for V and 5 bases for J; bases not matched to a gene: 2. This CDR3 has 15 residues.

The count of this clone is one. The chain employs TRBV7-2 and TRBJ2-6; D call uncertain. Per the germline V gene, CDR1 is SGHTA and CDR2 is FQGNSA. V was cut by 1 base and J by 2 bases, with 9 bases left in between. The CDR3 contains 16 residues. The CDR3 loop is CASSLVLATGANVLTF. The CDR3 DNA sequence: TGTGCCAGCAGCTTAGTGCTGGCCACTGGGGCCAACGTCCTGACTTTC.

V gene TRBV19 combines with J gene TRBJ2-1, with D possibly matching TRBD2 (6 bases). CDR3 length equals 13 residues. The V and J ends lost 7 bases and 7 bases respectively, with 14 bases between them. CDR1 and CDR2 from the germline V gene are LNHDA and SQIVND (reference sequence). This CDR3 is CASNSGAVNEQFF. CDR3 in DNA: TGTGCCAGTAATTCGGGAGCAGTGAATGAGCAGTTCTTC.